The 5 T cell receptor beta chains in this list originate from one sample, sequenced in a study of tissue T cells after allogeneic stem cell transplantation. Only in-frame clones appear in the TCRdb table, and some are missing; sequencing was by immunoSEQ multiplex PCR. The data hold 20,000 to 25,000 clones, with over 60% observed a single time. Material for sequencing was spleen. These receptors all stem from a female BALB/c mouse in good health. The mice in this strain carry MHC haplotype H2-d.

For this clone: All gene names here are mouse names. Read data end 1 residue before the CDR3 end; the end is taken from the germline J gene. The chain joins TRBV1 to TRBJ1-1, with 7 bases fitting TRBD1. Germline V lookup: CDR1 NSQYPW, CDR2 LRSPGD (reference sequence). The CDR3 consists of 14 residues. V was clipped by 2 bases and J by 3 bases; unmatched bases: 3. The CDR3 sequence is CTCSARQGYTEVFF. The covered CDR3 bases are TGCACCTGCAGTGCAAGACAGGGTTACACAGAAGTCTTC.

This clone has only one observation. The listed genes are named as in mouse. The read comes to an end 1 residue before the CDR3 does, leaving the germline J gene to fill in the end. The chain recombines TRBV13-3 with TRBJ2-5; 7 bases are shared with TRBD2. The CDR3 length is 14 residues. Germline lookup yields CDR1 NNHDY and CDR2 SYVADS. V shed 2 bases, J shed 3 bases, and the junction held 3 bases outside the gene matches. The CDR3: CASSELGTQDTQYF. CDR3 DNA, as far as it was read: TGTGCCAGCAGTGAACTGGGGACTCAAGACACCCAGTAC. Complete variable domain (other parts from reference TRBV13-3 and TRBJ2-5): EAAVTQSPRSKVAVTGGKVTLSCHQTNNHDYMYWYRQDTGHGLRLIHYSYVADSTEKGDIPDGYKASRPSQENFSLILELASLSQTAVYFCASSELGTQDTQYFGPGTRLLVL.

On this clone: Gene labels here are mouse ones. Read sequence stops 1 residue before the CDR3 end, and the germline J gene provides the missing end. The rearrangement joins TRBV4 to TRBJ2-7; TRBD1 aligns across 8 bases. After removal of 5 bases from V and 6 bases from J, the junction contained 3 bases not matched to a gene. The CDR3 consists of 12 residues. Germline values: CDR1 LGHDT, CDR2 YNNKQL (reference sequence). The CDR3 bases that were read are TGTGCCAGCAGCCGAGACAGGGGTGAACAGTAC. As protein: CASSRDRGEQY. The whole CDR3 protein reads CASSRDRGEQYF.

As for this clone: The listed genes are named as in mouse. The CDR3 end is not reached by the read, which stops 1 residue before it; the germline J gene fills it in. The chain uses TRBV1 and TRBJ2-3; D may be TRBD1 (5 bases). The germline V and J ends were trimmed by 0 bases and 1 base, with 8 bases remaining between them. In germline, CDR1 is NSQYPW, CDR2 LRSPGD (reference sequence). This CDR3 region has 15 residues. The sequenced CDR3 bases are TGCACCTGCAGTGCAGACAGGGCGGGTGCAGAAACGCTGTAT. Its protein is CTCSADRAGAETLY. Given in full, the CDR3 is CTCSADRAGAETLYF.

A word on this clone: The gene names here belong to mouse. The CDR3 is cut off 1 residue early in the read; its end comes from the germline J gene. This chain joins TRBV2 and TRBJ1-1; D remains ambiguous. The CDR3 sequence is 13 residues long. V was cut by 1 base and J by 6 bases, with 9 bases left in between. Germline V gene data show CDR1 as LGHNA and CDR2 as YSYQKL. Partial CDR3 DNA: TGTGCCAGCAGCCAAGGAGGGATCGCAGAAGTCTTC. Protein product: CASSQGGIAEVF. The full-length CDR3 reads as CASSQGGIAEVFF.